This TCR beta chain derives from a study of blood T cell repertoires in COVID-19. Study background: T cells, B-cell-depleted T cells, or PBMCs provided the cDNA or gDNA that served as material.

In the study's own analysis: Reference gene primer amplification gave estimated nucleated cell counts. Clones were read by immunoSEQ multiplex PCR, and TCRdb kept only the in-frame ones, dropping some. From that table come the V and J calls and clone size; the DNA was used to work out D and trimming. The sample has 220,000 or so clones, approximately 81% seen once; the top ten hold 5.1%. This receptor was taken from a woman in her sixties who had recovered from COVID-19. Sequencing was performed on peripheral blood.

CDR3 DNA: TGTGCCAGCAGCTTAAGGGGGGAGGGCTCCTATAATTCACCCCTCCACTTT. Protein sequence: CASSLRGEGSYNSPLHF. This chain joins TRBV13 and TRBJ1-6; D might be TRBD1 (6 bases). With 2 bases removed from V and 0 bases from J, the gap between germline ends came to 11 bases. Germline values: CDR1 PRHDT, CDR2 FYEKMQ (reference sequence). The CDR3 runs to 17 residues.